The 24 T cell receptor beta chains in this list originate from one sample, sequenced in a study of spatial heterogeneity in lung cancer. Findings and limits, study-wide: Mutation tallies in tumors tracked expanded intratumoral alpha and beta TCR counts.

The antigens for these receptors are not known. TCRdb used MiXCR to reprocess the 5' RACE reads, holding one entry per CDR3 protein. This table has over 15,000 distinct CDR3 sequences, approximately 6.2% appearing once. Time point given: sample taken at primary tumor resection. Sequencing used lung tumor tissue, obtained at surgery. All receptors derive from a male donor with early-stage non-small cell lung cancer.

This clonotype was observed at least ten times. The rearrangement joins TRBV6-2 or TRBV6-3 to TRBJ2-5, with D possibly matching TRBD1 (6 bases). The CDR3 totals 14 residues. The V end lost 5 bases, the J end lost 5 bases, and 15 bases lay between the germline ends. Germline lookup yields CDR1 MNHEY and CDR2 SVGEGT. The DNA for the CDR3 is TGTGCCAGCAGTCAACCAGGGGTAGGGGAGACCCAGTACTTC. Its translation: CASSQPGVGETQYF.

This clonotype was observed many times. The CDR3 reads CASSLAGRGRKTYEQYF. In nucleotides, the CDR3 is TGTGCCAGCAGCTTAGCGGGCAGGGGGCGTAAGACATACGAGCAGTACTTC. The V and J genes are TRBV7-2 and TRBJ2-7; 8 bases line up with TRBD1. J was trimmed by 4 bases and V by 0 bases; bases with no gene match: 11. The CDR3 extends over 17 amino acids. CDR1 SGHTA and CDR2 FQGNSA come from the germline V gene.

The table lists this clonotype with many counts. The rearrangement uses TRBV7-9 and TRBJ2-7; TRBD1 might be the D (7 bases). Germline V gene sequence: CDR1 SEHNR, CDR2 FQNEAQ (reference sequence). Trimming took 11 bases from V and 3 from J, leaving 14 bases between them. The CDR3 length is 12 residues. CDR3 coding DNA: TGTGCCGTGGGCAGGGGGGACTACGAGCAGTACTTC. Its translation: CAVGRGDYEQYF. The complete variable domain, with remaining parts taken from reference TRBV7-9 and TRBJ2-7, reads DTGVSQNPRHKITKRGQNVTFRCDPISEHNRLYWYRQTLGQGPEFLTYFQNEAQLEKSRLLSDRFSAERPKGSFSTLEIQRTEQGDSAMYLCAVGRGDYEQYFGPGTRLTVT.

There are many counts of this clonotype. This rearrangement joins TRBV3-1 to TRBJ2-1; TRBD1 might be the D (6 bases). Germline V gene lookup returns CDR1 LGHDT and CDR2 YNNKEL (reference sequence). The length of the CDR3 is 15 residues. The V gene lost 4 bases and the J gene lost 6 bases, with 16 bases spanning the gap. CDR3 protein: CASSPRRTEGNEQFF. CDR3 DNA sequence: TGTGCCAGCAGCCCGAGGCGGACAGAAGGCAATGAGCAGTTCTTC.

This clonotype has at least ten counts. The chain has TRBV6-5 and TRBJ1-6; D is ambiguous. The CDR3 covers 15 residues. The ends were cut back, 2 bases at V and 7 bases at J, with 12 bases in the middle. Germline CDR1 MNHEY, CDR2 SVGAGI. CDR3 protein: CASSYRQDGNSPLHF. The DNA for the CDR3 is TGTGCCAGCAGTTACCGGCAGGATGGGAATTCACCCCTCCACTTT.

This clonotype was seen ten or more times. This rearrangement joins TRBV5-4 to TRBJ2-7; possibly TRBD1 for D (6 bases). Trimming took 4 bases from V and 6 from J, leaving 23 bases between them. This CDR3 is built from 16 residues. In germline, CDR1 is SGHNT, CDR2 YYREEE (reference sequence). CDR3 DNA sequence: TGTGCCAGCAGCCTAGGGGGAAGGAGACTGGATTCCGAGCAGTACTTC. Encoded protein: CASSLGGRRLDSEQYF. Variable domain in full (rest from reference TRBV5-4 and TRBJ2-7): ETGVTQSPTHLIKTRGQQVTLRCSSQSGHNTVSWYQQALGQGPQFIFQYYREEENGRGNFPPRFSGLQFPNYSSELNVNALELDDSALYLCASSLGGRRLDSEQYFGPGTRLTVT.

V is TRBV7-8 and J is TRBJ2-1, with 10 bases that match TRBD2. There are 15 residues in the CDR3. Germline lookup yields CDR1 SGHVS and CDR2 FQNEAQ. V lost 4 bases, J lost 5 bases, and 5 bases stayed unmatched. CDR3 residues: CASSSFGLADNEQFF. CDR3 bases: TGTGCCAGCAGCTCCTTCGGACTAGCGGACAATGAGCAGTTCTTC.

This clonotype is termed medium-sized (0.01 to 0.1%). This chain uses TRBV4-1 with TRBJ2-5; 9 nucleotides match TRBD1. With V trimmed by 3 bases and J by 4 bases, 6 bases remained unmatched. Germline assignment: CDR1 MGHRA and CDR2 YSYEKL. This CDR3 has 15 amino acids. The CDR3 region is CASSHRDRDRETQYF. The CDR3 DNA reads TGCGCCAGCAGCCACCGGGACAGGGATCGAGAGACCCAGTACTTC.

In this sample, this clonotype turned up many times. The J gene is TRBJ1-5, the V gene TRBV6-2 or TRBV6-3; D gene ambiguous. The CDR3 covers 15 residues. Germline loops: CDR1 MNHEY, CDR2 SVGEGT. V dropped 5 bases and J dropped 5 bases, with 16 bases sitting between them. The CDR3 coding sequence is TGTGCCAGCAGTGAGGGAGGGAGGTCAGATCAGCCCCAGCATTTT. Protein product: CASSEGGRSDQPQHF.

This clonotype qualifies as medium-sized. The CDR3: CASSHSHEDEQYF. CDR3 bases: TGCGCCAGCAGCCACAGTCATGAGGACGAGCAGTACTTC. The chain employs TRBV4-1 and TRBJ2-7; D is unclear. The CDR3 is 13 amino acids. Germline CDR1 reads MGHRA; CDR2 reads YSYEKL. Trimming stripped 3 bases from V and 5 bases from J, with 11 bases between.

This clonotype showed up many times. The J gene is TRBJ2-2, the V gene TRBV5-6; 8 bases map to TRBD2. CDR1 and CDR2 (germline): SGHDT, YYEEEE. The CDR3 loop spans 16 amino acids. V was pared by 0 bases and J by 7 bases, with 8 bases of the junction left unmatched. CDR3 sequence reads: CASSLGFGRAVGELFF. Written as DNA, the CDR3 is TGTGCCAGCAGCTTGGGATTCGGGAGGGCCGTCGGGGAGCTGTTTTTT.

Ten or more counts support this clonotype. The rearrangement joins TRBV5-4 to TRBJ2-2; 11 positions agree with TRBD2. The germline V gene encodes CDR1 SGHNT and CDR2 YYREEE (reference sequence). CDR3 length: 15 residues. After removal of 3 bases from V and 5 bases from J, the junction contained 3 bases not matched to a gene. The CDR3 DNA sequence: TGTGCCAGCAGCTCTAGACTAGCGGGGACCGGGGAGCTGTTTTTT. Its protein product is CASSSRLAGTGELFF.

In its sample, this clonotype was seen many times. The chain uses TRBV29-1 and TRBJ2-6; D unresolved. V lost 4 bases, J lost 0 bases, and 13 bases lay in between. CDR3 length equals 16 residues. The germline V gene encodes CDR1 SQVTM and CDR2 ANQGSEA. Written as DNA, the CDR3 is TGCAGCGTTGGCCGGGTTCCACTCTCTGGGGCCAACGTCCTGACTTTC. Translation gives CSVGRVPLSGANVLTF.

The sample holds many counts of this clonotype. CDR3 nucleotide sequence: TGCAGTGCCACGGTGACTAGCGGAATCTATGAGCAGTTCTTC. Translation gives CSATVTSGIYEQFF. V gene TRBV20-1 combines with J gene TRBJ2-1; TRBD2 matches 9 bases. The V segment lost 6 bases and the J segment 8 bases; nucleotides outside the gene matches: 11. Germline V lookup: CDR1 DFQATT, CDR2 SNEGSKA (reference sequence). The CDR3 spans 14 residues.

This clonotype has more than one count but fewer than ten. The gene calls are TRBV14 and TRBJ1-2; tentatively, D is TRBD1 (5 bases). Deletions cut 4 bases from V and 5 bases from J, with 17 bases between. The CDR3 is 15 residues long. Germline lookup yields CDR1 SGHDN and CDR2 FVKESK. As DNA, the CDR3 is TGTGCCAGCAGCCGCAGCGGGGCCCTCCTTTATGGCTACACCTTC. Translating gives CASSRSGALLYGYTF.

Judged by abundance, this clonotype is medium-sized. DNA of the CDR3: TGTGCCAGTAGTATCGTCTACTCCTACGAGCAGTACTTC. Amino acids: CASSIVYSYEQYF. The chain recombines TRBV19 with TRBJ2-7; the D is unclear. V dropped 3 bases and J dropped 0 bases, with 6 bases sitting between them. CDR3 length equals 13 residues. CDR1 LNHDA and CDR2 SQIVND come from the germline V gene (reference sequence).

This clonotype was picked up many times. The chain uses TRBV12-3 or TRBV12-4 and TRBJ1-1; D unclear. There are 11 residues in the CDR3. V lost 3 bases, J lost 8 bases, and 7 bases lay in between. DNA of the CDR3: TGTGCCAGCAGTTTTCTCTCCGAAGCTTTCTTT. Its translation: CASSFLSEAFF.

This clonotype was seen at least ten times. This chain links TRBV7-2 with TRBJ2-2, with D hard to call. The germline V gene encodes CDR1 SGHTA and CDR2 FQGNSA. The CDR3 has 12 amino acids. V shed 5 bases and J shed 3 bases, with 4 bases lying between them. DNA of the CDR3: TGTGCCAGCAGCCCCTACACCGGGGAGCTGTTTTTT. It yields the protein CASSPYTGELFF.

In its sample, this clonotype ranks as medium-sized (0.01 to 0.1%). V is TRBV6-2 or TRBV6-3 and J is TRBJ1-2; D perhaps matches TRBD1 (5 bases). Germline V gives CDR1 MNHEY, CDR2 SVGEGT. Trimming cost V 0 bases and J 8 bases, with 19 bases left between them. This CDR3 is 16 amino acids long. The CDR3 sequence is CASSYSVLTVGRGYTF. The CDR3 DNA reads as TGTGCCAGCAGTTACTCCGTCTTGACAGTCGGTAGAGGCTACACCTTC.

This clonotype was seen at least ten times. The chain uses TRBV7-2 and TRBJ1-3; D not resolved. Trimming removed 4 bases at V and 0 bases at J, with 13 bases between. This CDR3 contains 16 residues. CDR1 and CDR2 (germline): SGHTA, FQGNSA. The CDR3 is CASSSLGGSSGNTIYF. CDR3 nucleotides: TGTGCCAGCAGCTCCTTAGGAGGGAGCTCTGGAAACACCATATATTTT.

The J gene is TRBJ2-1, the V gene TRBV5-6; 11 nucleotides align to TRBD1. The CDR3 runs 14 residues. Looked up from germline, CDR1 is SGHDT and CDR2 is YYEEEE. The J segment lost 8 bases and the V segment lost 2 bases, leaving 3 bases of the junction unmatched. CDR3 nucleotides: TGTGCCAGCAGCTTCCGGACAGGGGGCCATGAGCAGTTCTTC. The encoded protein is CASSFRTGGHEQFF.

This clonotype was seen ten or more times. The rearrangement joins TRBV20-1 to TRBJ2-7; the match to TRBD1 covers 7 bases. Looked up from germline, CDR1 is DFQATT and CDR2 is SNEGSKA (reference sequence). CDR3 length: 12 residues. V lost 4 bases and J lost 3; bases outside the gene matches: 3. The CDR3 loop is CSATRTGYEQYF. CDR3 nucleotides: TGCAGTGCTACTCGGACAGGCTACGAGCAGTACTTC.

This clonotype was counted at least ten times. This chain joins TRBV12-3 or TRBV12-4 and TRBJ2-7; 11 bases line up with TRBD2. With 5 bases clipped from V and 4 bases from J, the junction kept 7 bases outside the gene matches. The CDR3 is made up of 15 amino acids. CDR3 DNA sequence: TGTGCCAGCAGTCCCTTACTAGCGGGGGTTTACGAGCAGTACTTC. Translating gives CASSPLLAGVYEQYF.

V usage is TRBV6-5 and J usage is TRBJ1-1; no clear D. The germline V gene has CDR1 MNHEY and CDR2 SVGAGI. Between the trimmed V and J ends, which lost 6 bases and 5 bases, there was a span of 13 bases. The CDR3 consists of 13 residues. The CDR3 nucleotides read TGTGCCAGCAGCCCTCGGCCGTTGACTGAAGCTTTCTTT. Residues: CASSPRPLTEAFF.